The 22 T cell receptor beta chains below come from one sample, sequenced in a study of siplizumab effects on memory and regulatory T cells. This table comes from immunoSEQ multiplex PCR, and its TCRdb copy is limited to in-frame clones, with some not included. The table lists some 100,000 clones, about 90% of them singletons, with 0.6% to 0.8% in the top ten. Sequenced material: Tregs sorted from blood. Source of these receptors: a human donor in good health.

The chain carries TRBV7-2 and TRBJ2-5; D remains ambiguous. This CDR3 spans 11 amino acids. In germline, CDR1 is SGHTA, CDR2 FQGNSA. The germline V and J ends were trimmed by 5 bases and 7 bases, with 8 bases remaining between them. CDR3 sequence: CASSAIGTQYF. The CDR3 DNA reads TGTGCCAGCAGCGCTATAGGGACCCAGTACTTC.

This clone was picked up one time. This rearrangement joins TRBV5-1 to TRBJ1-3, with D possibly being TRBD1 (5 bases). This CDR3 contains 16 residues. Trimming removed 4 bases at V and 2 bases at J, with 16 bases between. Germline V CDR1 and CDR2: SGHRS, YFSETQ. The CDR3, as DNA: TGCGCCAGCAGCCCAATTTCGGGGGTAACTGGAAACACCATATATTTT. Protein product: CASSPISGVTGNTIYF.

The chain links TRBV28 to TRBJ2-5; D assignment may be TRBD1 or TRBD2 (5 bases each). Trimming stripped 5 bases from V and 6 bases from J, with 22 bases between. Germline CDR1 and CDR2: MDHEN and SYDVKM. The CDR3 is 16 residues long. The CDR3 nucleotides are TGTGCCAGCAGTCCGCCCGAATCGTGGGGACCTAAGACCCAGTACTTC. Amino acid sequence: CASSPPESWGPKTQYF.

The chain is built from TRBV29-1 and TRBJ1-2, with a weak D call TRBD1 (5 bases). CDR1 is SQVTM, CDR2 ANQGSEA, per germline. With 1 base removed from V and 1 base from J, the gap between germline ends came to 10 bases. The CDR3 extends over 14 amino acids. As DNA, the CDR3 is TGCAGCGTTGAAGGGGACGGCGGTAACTATGGCTACACCTTC. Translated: CSVEGDGGNYGYTF.

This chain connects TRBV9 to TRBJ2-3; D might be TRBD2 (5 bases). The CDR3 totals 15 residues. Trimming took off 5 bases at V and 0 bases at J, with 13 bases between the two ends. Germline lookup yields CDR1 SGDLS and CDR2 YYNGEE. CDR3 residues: CASRAPAGSTDTQYF. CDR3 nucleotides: TGTGCCAGCAGAGCCCCGGCGGGTAGCACAGATACGCAGTATTTT.

CDR3 coding DNA: TGCGCCAGCAGCTTGGGATATCTAGGGGAGACCCAGTACTTC. Protein product: CASSLGYLGETQYF. The rearrangement uses TRBV5-1 and TRBJ2-5; no clear D gene. The CDR3 is 14 residues long. V lost 0 bases to trimming and J lost 5 bases, with 11 bases between them. Per germline, CDR1 SGHRS and CDR2 YFSETQ. Looking up the rest from reference TRBV5-1 and TRBJ2-5 gives the full variable domain: KAGVTQTPRYLIKTRGQQVTLSCSPISGHRSVSWYQQTPGQGLQFLFEYFSETQRNKGNFPGRFSGRQFSNSRSEMNVSTLELGDSALYLCASSLGYLGETQYFGPGTRLLVL.

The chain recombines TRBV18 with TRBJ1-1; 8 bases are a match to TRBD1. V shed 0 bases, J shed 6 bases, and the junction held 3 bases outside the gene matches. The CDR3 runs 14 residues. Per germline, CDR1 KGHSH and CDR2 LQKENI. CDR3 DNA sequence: TGTGCCAGCTCACCACCTCAGGGGGCCTCTGAAGCTTTCTTT. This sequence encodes CASSPPQGASEAFF.

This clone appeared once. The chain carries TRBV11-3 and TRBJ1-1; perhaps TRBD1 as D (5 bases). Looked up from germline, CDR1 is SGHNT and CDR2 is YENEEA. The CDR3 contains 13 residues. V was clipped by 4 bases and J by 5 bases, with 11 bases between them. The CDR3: CASSYFEGTEAFF. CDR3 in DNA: TGTGCCAGCAGCTACTTCGAGGGGACTGAAGCTTTCTTT.

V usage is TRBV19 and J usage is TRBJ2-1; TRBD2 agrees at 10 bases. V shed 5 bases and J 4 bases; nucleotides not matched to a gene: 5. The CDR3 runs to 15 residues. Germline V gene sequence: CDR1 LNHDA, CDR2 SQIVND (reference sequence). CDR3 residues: CASSGAGGTYNEQFF. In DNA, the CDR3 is TGTGCCAGTAGTGGAGCGGGGGGGACTTACAATGAGCAGTTCTTC.

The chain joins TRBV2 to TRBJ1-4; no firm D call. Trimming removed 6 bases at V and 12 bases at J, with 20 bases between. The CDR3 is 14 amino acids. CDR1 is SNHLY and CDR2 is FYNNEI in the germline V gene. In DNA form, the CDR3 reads TGTGCCAGCAGGGGATACGGTCGGTGGTCGGAACTGTTTTTT. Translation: CASRGYGRWSELFF.

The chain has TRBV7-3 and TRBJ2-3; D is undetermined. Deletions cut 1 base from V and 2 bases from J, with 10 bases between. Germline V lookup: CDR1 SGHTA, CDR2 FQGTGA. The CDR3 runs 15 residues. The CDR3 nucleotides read TGTGCCAGCAGCTTAAGTACCGGCTCCACAGATACGCAGTATTTT. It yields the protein CASSLSTGSTDTQYF.

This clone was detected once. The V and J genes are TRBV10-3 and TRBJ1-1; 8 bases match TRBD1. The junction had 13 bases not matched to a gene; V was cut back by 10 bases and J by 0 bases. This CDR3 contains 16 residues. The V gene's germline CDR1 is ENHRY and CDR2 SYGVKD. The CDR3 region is CATNRQGASMNTEAFF. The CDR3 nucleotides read TGTGCCACCAACCGCCAGGGGGCGTCGATGAACACTGAAGCTTTCTTT.

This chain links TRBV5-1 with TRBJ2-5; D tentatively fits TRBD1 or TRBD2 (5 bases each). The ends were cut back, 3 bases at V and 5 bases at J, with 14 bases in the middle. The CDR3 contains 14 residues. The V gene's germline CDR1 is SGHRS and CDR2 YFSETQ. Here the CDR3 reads CASSYMGPAETQYF. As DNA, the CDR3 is TGCGCCAGCAGCTACATGGGACCCGCGGAGACCCAGTACTTC.

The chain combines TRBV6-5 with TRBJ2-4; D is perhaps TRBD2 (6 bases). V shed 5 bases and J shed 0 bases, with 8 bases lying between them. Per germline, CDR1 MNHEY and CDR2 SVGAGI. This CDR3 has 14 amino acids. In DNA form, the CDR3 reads TGTGCCAGCAGTAAAGCGGGAGCCAAAAACATTCAGTACTTC. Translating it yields CASSKAGAKNIQYF.

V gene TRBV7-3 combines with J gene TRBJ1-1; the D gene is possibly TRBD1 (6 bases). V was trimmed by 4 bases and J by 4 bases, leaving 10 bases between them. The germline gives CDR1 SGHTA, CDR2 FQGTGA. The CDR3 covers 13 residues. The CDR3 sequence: CASSSQGPTEAFF. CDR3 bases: TGTGCCAGCAGCTCACAGGGACCCACTGAAGCTTTCTTT.

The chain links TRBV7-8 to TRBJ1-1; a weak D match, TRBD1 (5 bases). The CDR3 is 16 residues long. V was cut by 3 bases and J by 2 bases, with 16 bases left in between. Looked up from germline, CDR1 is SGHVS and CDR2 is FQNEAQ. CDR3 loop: CASSFRIDRPNTEAFF. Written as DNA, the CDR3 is TGTGCCAGCAGCTTCCGCATAGACAGACCCAACACTGAAGCTTTCTTT.

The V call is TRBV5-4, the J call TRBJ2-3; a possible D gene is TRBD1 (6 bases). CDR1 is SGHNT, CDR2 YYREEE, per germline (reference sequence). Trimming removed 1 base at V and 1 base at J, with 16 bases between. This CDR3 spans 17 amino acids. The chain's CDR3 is CASSLLTGPTGTDTQYF. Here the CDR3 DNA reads TGTGCCAGCAGCTTGCTTACAGGGCCAACGGGCACAGATACGCAGTATTTT.

For the CDR3, the DNA is TGTGCCAGCAGACCAGCGGGAATCTACAATGAGCAGTTCTTC. Its translation: CASRPAGIYNEQFF. The V and J genes are TRBV6-1 and TRBJ2-1, with 7 bases lining up with TRBD2. J lost 3 bases, V lost 6 bases, and 5 bases had no gene match. Per germline, CDR1 MNHNS and CDR2 SASEGT. The CDR3 covers 14 residues.

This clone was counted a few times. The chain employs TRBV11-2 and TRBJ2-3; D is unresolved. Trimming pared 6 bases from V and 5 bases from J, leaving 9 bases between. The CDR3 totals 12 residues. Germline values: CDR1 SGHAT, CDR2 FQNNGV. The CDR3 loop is CASRPAGDTQYF. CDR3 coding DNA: TGTGCCAGCAGGCCGGCCGGAGATACGCAGTATTTT. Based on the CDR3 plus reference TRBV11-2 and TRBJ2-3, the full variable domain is EAGVAQSPRYKIIEKRQSVAFWCNPISGHATLYWYQQILGQGPKLLIQFQNNGVVDDSQLPKDRFSAERLKGVDSTLKIQPAKLEDSAVYLCASRPAGDTQYFGPGTRLTVL.

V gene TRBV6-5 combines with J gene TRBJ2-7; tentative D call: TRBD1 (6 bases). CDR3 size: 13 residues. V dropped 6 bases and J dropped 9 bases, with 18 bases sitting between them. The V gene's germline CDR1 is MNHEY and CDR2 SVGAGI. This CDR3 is CASRPEQGSLQYF. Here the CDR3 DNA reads TGTGCCAGCAGACCCGAACAGGGTTCTTTGCAGTACTTC.

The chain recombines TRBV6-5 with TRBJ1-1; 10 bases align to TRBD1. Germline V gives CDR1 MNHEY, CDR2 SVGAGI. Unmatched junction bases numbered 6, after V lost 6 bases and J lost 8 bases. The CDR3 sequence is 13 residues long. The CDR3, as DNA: TGTGCCAGCAGCCGACAGGGGGCAACGGAAGCTTTCTTT. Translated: CASSRQGATEAFF.

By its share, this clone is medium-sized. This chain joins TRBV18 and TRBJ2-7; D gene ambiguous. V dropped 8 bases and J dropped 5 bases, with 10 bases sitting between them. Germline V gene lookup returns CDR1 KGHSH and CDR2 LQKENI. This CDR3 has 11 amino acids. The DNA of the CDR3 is TGTGCCAGCCGCCACGCGCACGAGCAGTACTTC. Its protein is CASRHAHEQYF.